This entry describes one T cell receptor (beta chain). The antigen remains unidentified. These data belong to a study of shared clonotypes between healthy human individuals. Positive CCR7 selection of CD45RO-negative cells yielded the naive CD8 cells, and terminally differentiated effector memory CD45RA+ cells were excluded. The germline V gene has CDR1 MNHEY and CDR2 SVGAGI. CDR3 length: 14 residues. The J segment lost 0 bases and the V segment lost 5 bases, leaving 2 bases of the junction unmatched. General study points: The study generally estimated greater richness for naive than memory subsets. Inspection by rarefaction showed sorted-subset sequencing to be incomplete despite large depth.

This table comes from immunoSEQ multiplex PCR, and its TCRdb copy is limited to in-frame clones, with some not included. The data contain fewer than 800,000 clones, 92% of them singletons. The TCR was taken from a young man in good health. Sequences were obtained from naive CD8+ T cells sorted from blood. The chain uses TRBV6-5 and TRBJ1-1; 8 bases map to TRBD1. The CDR3 reads CASSRQGLNTEAFF. CDR3 bases: TGTGCCAGCAGTCGACAGGGGCTGAACACTGAAGCTTTCTTT.